Below, 20 T cell receptor beta chains from the same sample are listed, as sequenced in a study of blood T cells in healthy people across ages. With a J-beta primer mix and a sample-barcoded 5' primer, a second PCR ran 7 to 11 cycles. TCRdb analysed the 5' RACE reads with MiXCR anew, one entry per CDR3 protein. The data show around 820,000 distinct CDR3 sequences, roughly 25% seen once. These data also formed part of another study, on T cells of mothers and their children.

The material sequenced was blood. All receptors come from a boy younger than 18 in good health.

This clonotype was detected once. The rearrangement uses TRBV5-1 and TRBJ2-1; D is undetermined. In germline, CDR1 is SGHRS, CDR2 YFSETQ. The CDR3 spans 13 residues. V was shortened by 1 base and J by 8 bases, with 10 bases between the two germline ends. The CDR3 coding sequence is TGCGCCAGCAGCTTGAAAAGGTTCCATGAGCAGTTCTTC. Protein: CASSLKRFHEQFF.

V gene TRBV7-9 combines with J gene TRBJ2-1; 9 bases agree with TRBD1. The CDR3 is 14 amino acids. V lost 5 bases to trimming and J lost 8 bases; unmatched junction nucleotides: 7. Germline V CDR1 and CDR2: SEHNR, FQNEAQ (reference sequence). CDR3 DNA sequence: TGTGCCAGCAGCACCTCGACAGGGGGGGATGAGCAGTTCTTC. As protein: CASSTSTGGDEQFF.

This clonotype was observed at least ten times. The V and J genes are TRBV12-3 or TRBV12-4 and TRBJ1-5, with D unresolved. CDR3 length: 14 amino acids. V lost 0 bases to trimming and J lost 6 bases, with 9 bases between them. The CDR3 here is CASSLAGGFQPQHF. CDR3 sequence (DNA): TGTGCCAGCAGTTTAGCGGGTGGGTTTCAGCCCCAGCATTTT.

The V call is TRBV7-2, the J call TRBJ2-7; possible D gene TRBD1, 5 bases. V was shortened by 2 bases and J by 2 bases, with 10 bases between the two germline ends. Germline-derived CDR1 and CDR2 are SGHTA and FQGNSA. The CDR3 runs 14 residues. The CDR3 sequence: CASSLSDRTYEQYF. The DNA of the CDR3 is TGTGCCAGCAGCTTATCCGACAGAACCTACGAGCAGTACTTC.

This clonotype appeared a few times. The conserved closing phenylalanine or tryptophan is absent in this CDR3, likely reflecting a read error. Because the CDR3's place on the DNA is in doubt, the DNA is left out and the CDR3 is given as listed by TCRdb. The V and J genes are TRBV29-1 and TRBJ1-1. Inclusive of both ends, the CDR3 amounts to 8 amino acids. Germline values: CDR1 SQVTM, CDR2 ANQGSEA. The CDR3 is CSVDDRTI.

This clonotype has only a few counts. This chain joins TRBV7-8 and TRBJ2-5; 10 bases align to TRBD2. The J call may be mistaken, given a closer DNA end match to TRBJ2-7. The length of the CDR3 is 16 residues. Looked up from germline, CDR1 is SGHVS and CDR2 is FQNEAQ. The CDR3 nucleotides are TGTGCCAGCAGCTTAGTTTGGACTAGCGGCTCCTACGAGCAGTACTTC. Translation gives CASSLVWTSGSYEQYF.

The V gene is TRBV6-5, the J gene TRBJ1-2; tentative D call: TRBD1 (6 bases). V shed 5 bases and J shed 3 bases, with 16 bases lying between them. Per germline, CDR1 MNHEY and CDR2 SVGAGI. This CDR3 comprises 15 residues. This chain's CDR3 is CASSTTGQLDYGYTF. DNA of the CDR3: TGTGCCAGCAGTACCACAGGGCAACTTGACTATGGCTACACCTTC.

The chain links TRBV7-9 to TRBJ1-4; the D gene is possibly TRBD1 (6 bases). V was trimmed by 8 bases and J by 2 bases, leaving 15 bases between them. The CDR3 has 15 amino acids. The germline CDR1 and CDR2 sequences are SEHNR and FQNEAQ (reference sequence). The CDR3 coding sequence is TGTGCCAGCGGACGAGGGGGGGCGACTAATGAAAAACTGTTTTTT. This sequence encodes CASGRGGATNEKLFF.

This chain connects TRBV19 to TRBJ1-1, with a possible D match to TRBD1 (6 bases). The CDR3 spans 14 residues. Trimming removed 4 bases from V and 4 bases from J, with 13 bases in between. Germline V gene data show CDR1 as LNHDA and CDR2 as SQIVND (reference sequence). CDR3 bases: TGTGCCAGTAGTAGCGACAGGTTAGTCACTGAAGCTTTCTTT. Amino acids: CASSSDRLVTEAFF.

The chain employs TRBV6-1 and TRBJ2-3; tentatively, D is TRBD1 (7 bases). Trimming removed 7 bases at V and 6 bases at J, with 23 bases between. This CDR3 has 16 amino acids. Germline V CDR1 and CDR2: MNHNS, SASEGT. CDR3 DNA sequence: TGTGCCAGCACCAGGGGGAGGCCCGTCGATAAGGATACGCAGTATTTT. It encodes CASTRGRPVDKDTQYF.

The chain uses TRBV13 and TRBJ2-1; D uncertain. CDR3 length: 13 residues. Germline lookup yields CDR1 PRHDT and CDR2 FYEKMQ (reference sequence). With 4 bases removed from V and 5 bases from J, the gap between germline ends came to 9 bases. The chain's CDR3 is CASSSPPNNEQFF. The CDR3, as DNA: TGTGCCAGCAGCTCCCCCCCCAACAATGAGCAGTTCTTC.

The chain has TRBV5-1 and TRBJ2-7, with TRBD1 matching 9 bases. V lost 4 bases, J lost 3 bases, and 11 bases stayed unmatched. Germline CDR1 reads SGHRS; CDR2 reads YFSETQ. This CDR3 comprises 16 residues. CDR3 sequence (DNA): TGCGCCAGCAGCCTAGGACAGGGGCCGACCATCTACGAGCAGTACTTC. Translated: CASSLGQGPTIYEQYF.

This clonotype was seen more than once but under ten times. The chain joins TRBV6-6 to TRBJ2-3, with 8 bases fitting TRBD2. This CDR3 comprises 14 residues. V lost 8 bases and J lost 3; bases outside the gene matches: 7. Germline loops: CDR1 MNHNY, CDR2 SVGAGI (reference sequence). CDR3 DNA sequence: TGTGCCAGCTGGTCCGGGGGGGCGACAGATACGCAGTATTTT. As protein: CASWSGGATDTQYF.

About this clonotype: The junction departs from germline at one end; a sequencing error may be responsible. V gene TRBV11-2 combines with J gene TRBJ2-5; D gene ambiguous. Germline assignment: CDR1 SGHAT and CDR2 FQNNGV. The length of the CDR3 is 13 residues. CDR3 residues: CAGSPETGETQYF. The CDR3 DNA reads as TGTGCCGGCAGCCCAGAGACCGGCGAGACCCAGTACTTC.

The chain has TRBV20-1 and TRBJ2-3, with D perhaps matching TRBD2 (5 bases). The CDR3 sequence is 14 residues long. Trimming took 5 bases from V and 0 from J, leaving 12 bases between them. Germline V gene sequence: CDR1 DFQATT, CDR2 SNEGSKA (reference sequence). In DNA, the CDR3 is TGCAGTGCTCCCCGGGGATATAGCACAGATACGCAGTATTTT. Protein: CSAPRGYSTDTQYF.

Only a few counts were recorded for this clonotype. The gene calls are TRBV7-9 and TRBJ2-7; TRBD2 aligns across 7 bases. The CDR3 is 16 amino acids. J lost 0 bases, V lost 4 bases, and 9 bases had no gene match. The germline V gene has CDR1 SEHNR and CDR2 FQNEAQ (reference sequence). The CDR3 is CASSSGVGTNSYEQYF. The CDR3 region has the DNA TGTGCCAGCAGCTCCGGCGTCGGGACTAACTCCTACGAGCAGTACTTC.

In its sample, this clonotype was seen once. This chain links TRBV29-1 with TRBJ2-7; TRBD1 or TRBD2 may be the D gene (5 bases each). Germline CDR1 reads SQVTM; CDR2 reads ANQGSEA. The length of the CDR3 is 13 residues. Trimming took 6 bases from V and 2 from J, leaving 14 bases between them. The CDR3 reads CSVTRDGTYEQYF. The CDR3 DNA sequence: TGCAGCGTAACACGGGACGGAACCTACGAGCAGTACTTC.

The V and J genes are TRBV4-3 and TRBJ2-5, with D hard to call. The J call could be wrong; TRBJ2-1 is a better fit for the DNA end. This CDR3 comprises 14 residues. Per the germline V gene, CDR1 is LGHNA and CDR2 is YSLEER. CDR3 DNA: TGCGCCAGCAGTATGAGTGTGACCTACAATGAGCAGTTCTTC. Translated: CASSMSVTYNEQFF.

The rearrangement joins TRBV20-1 to TRBJ2-1; TRBD2 agrees at 8 bases. Germline trimming cut 4 bases from V and 4 bases from J; bases unmatched to any gene: 6. The CDR3 covers 14 residues. Per germline, CDR1 DFQATT and CDR2 SNEGSKA (reference sequence). CDR3 amino acids: CSAMTSEGYNEQFF. Here the CDR3 DNA reads TGCAGTGCTATGACTAGCGAGGGGTACAATGAGCAGTTCTTC.

This rearrangement joins TRBV12-3 or TRBV12-4 to TRBJ2-7; TRBD1 matches at 9 bases. This CDR3 region has 15 residues. The V and J ends lost 3 bases and 5 bases, in that order; junction bases with no gene match: 8. CDR3 DNA sequence: TGTGCCAGCAGTTTTACGTGGACAGGGGTTCACGAGCAGTACTTC. Its protein is CASSFTWTGVHEQYF.